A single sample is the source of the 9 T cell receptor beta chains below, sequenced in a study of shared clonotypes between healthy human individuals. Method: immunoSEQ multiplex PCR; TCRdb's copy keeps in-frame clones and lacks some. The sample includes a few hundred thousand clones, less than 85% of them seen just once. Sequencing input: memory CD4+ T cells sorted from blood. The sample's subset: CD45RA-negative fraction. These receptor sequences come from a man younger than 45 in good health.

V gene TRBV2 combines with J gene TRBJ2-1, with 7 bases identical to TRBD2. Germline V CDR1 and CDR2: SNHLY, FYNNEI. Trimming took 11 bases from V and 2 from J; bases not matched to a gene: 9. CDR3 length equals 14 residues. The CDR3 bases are TGTGCCGGAGCTAGCGGAATAACCTACAATGAGCAGTTCTTC. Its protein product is CAGASGITYNEQFF. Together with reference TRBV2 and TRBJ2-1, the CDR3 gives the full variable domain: EPEVTQTPSHQVTQMGQEVILRCVPISNHLYFYWYRQILGQKVEFLVSFYNNEISEKSEIFDDQFSVERPDGSNFTLKIRSTKLEDSAMYFCAGASGITYNEQFFGPGTRLTVL.

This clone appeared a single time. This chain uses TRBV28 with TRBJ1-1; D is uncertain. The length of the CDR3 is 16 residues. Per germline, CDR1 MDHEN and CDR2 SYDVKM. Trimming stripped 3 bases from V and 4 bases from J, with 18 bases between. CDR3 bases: TGTGCCAGCAGTTTTAGGGCTTGGGAATATGGCACTGAAGCTTTCTTT. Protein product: CASSFRAWEYGTEAFF. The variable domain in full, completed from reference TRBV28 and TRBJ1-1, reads DVKVTQSSRYLVKRTGEKVFLECVQDMDHENMFWYRQDPGLGLRLIYFSYDVKMKEKGDIPEGYSVSREKKERFSLILESASTNQTSMYLCASSFRAWEYGTEAFFGQGTRLTVV.

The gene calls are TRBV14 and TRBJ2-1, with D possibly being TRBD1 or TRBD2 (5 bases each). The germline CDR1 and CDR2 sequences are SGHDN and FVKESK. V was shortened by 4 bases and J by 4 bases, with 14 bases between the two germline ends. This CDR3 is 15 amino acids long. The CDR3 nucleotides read TGTGCCAGCAGCCCACCGGGACGCAGTTACAATGAGCAGTTCTTC. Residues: CASSPPGRSYNEQFF. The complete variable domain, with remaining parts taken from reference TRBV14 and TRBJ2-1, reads EAGVTQFPSHSVIEKGQTVTLRCDPISGHDNLYWYRRVMGKEIKFLLHFVKESKQDESGMPNNRFLAERTGGTYSTLKVQPAELEDSGVYFCASSPPGRSYNEQFFGPGTRLTVL.

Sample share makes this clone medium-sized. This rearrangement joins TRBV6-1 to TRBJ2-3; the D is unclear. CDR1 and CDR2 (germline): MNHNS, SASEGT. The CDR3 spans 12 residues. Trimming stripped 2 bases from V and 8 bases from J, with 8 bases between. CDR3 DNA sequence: TGTGCCAGCAGTGAATTATCAGTTACGCAGTATTTT. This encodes CASSELSVTQYF.

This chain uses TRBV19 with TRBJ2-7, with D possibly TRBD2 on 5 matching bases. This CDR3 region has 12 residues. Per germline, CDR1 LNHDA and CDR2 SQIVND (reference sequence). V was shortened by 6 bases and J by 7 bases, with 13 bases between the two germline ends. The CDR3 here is CASRGRSGEQYF. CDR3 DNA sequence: TGTGCCAGTAGAGGACGATCGGGGGAGCAGTACTTC.

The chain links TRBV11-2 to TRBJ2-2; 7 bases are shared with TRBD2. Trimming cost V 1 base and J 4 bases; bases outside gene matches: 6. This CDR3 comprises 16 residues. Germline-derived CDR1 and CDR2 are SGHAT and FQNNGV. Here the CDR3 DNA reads TGTGCCAGCAGCTTAGTGGGAGGGGCAAGCACCGGGGAGCTGTTTTTT. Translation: CASSLVGGASTGELFF.

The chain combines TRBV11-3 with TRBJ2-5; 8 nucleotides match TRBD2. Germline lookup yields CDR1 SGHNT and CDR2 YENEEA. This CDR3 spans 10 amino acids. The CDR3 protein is CASGKETQYF. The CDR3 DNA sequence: TGTGCTAGCGGGAAAGAGACCCAGTACTTC.

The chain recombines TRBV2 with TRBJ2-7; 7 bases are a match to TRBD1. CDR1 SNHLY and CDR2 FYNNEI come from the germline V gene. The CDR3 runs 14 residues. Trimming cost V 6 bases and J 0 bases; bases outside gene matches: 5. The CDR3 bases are TGTGCCAGCAGCGACAGGGTTTACTCCTACGAGCAGTACTTC. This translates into CASSDRVYSYEQYF. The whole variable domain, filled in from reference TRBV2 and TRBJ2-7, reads EPEVTQTPSHQVTQMGQEVILRCVPISNHLYFYWYRQILGQKVEFLVSFYNNEISEKSEIFDDQFSVERPDGSNFTLKIRSTKLEDSAMYFCASSDRVYSYEQYFGPGTRLTVT.

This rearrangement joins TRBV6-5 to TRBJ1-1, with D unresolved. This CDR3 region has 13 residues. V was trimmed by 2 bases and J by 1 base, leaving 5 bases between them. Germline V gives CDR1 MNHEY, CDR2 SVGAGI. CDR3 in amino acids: CASSYDSNTEAFF. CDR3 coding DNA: TGTGCCAGCAGTTACGACTCGAACACTGAAGCTTTCTTT.